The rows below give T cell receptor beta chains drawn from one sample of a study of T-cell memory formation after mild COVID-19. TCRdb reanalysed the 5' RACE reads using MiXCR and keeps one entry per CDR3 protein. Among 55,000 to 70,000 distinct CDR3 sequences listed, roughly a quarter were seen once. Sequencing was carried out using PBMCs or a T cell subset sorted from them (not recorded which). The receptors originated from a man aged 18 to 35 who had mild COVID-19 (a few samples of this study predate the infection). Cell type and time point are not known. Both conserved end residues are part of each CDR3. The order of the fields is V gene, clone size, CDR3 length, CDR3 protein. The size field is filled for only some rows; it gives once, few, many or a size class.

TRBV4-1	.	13	CAVKREESGELFF
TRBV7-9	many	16	CASSPRGRGGADTQYF
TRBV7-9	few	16	CASSLGQGGRSDTQYF
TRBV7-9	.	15	CASSGRGALAVEQYF
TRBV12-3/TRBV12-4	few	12	CASTDVSTEAFF
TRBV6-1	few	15	CASSEARQGVTEAFF
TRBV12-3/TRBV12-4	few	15	CASSFGTGDNSPLHF
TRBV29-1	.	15	CSVFLQGALGTEAFF
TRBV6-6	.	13	CASRGLQEETQYF
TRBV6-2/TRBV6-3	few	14	CASSGGTGGYEQFF
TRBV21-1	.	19	CATAFPEGVGRDSYNEQFF
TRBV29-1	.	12	CSVEFLTGELFF
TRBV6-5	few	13	CASSTKGESEQFF
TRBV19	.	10	CASGGAEAFF
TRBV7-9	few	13	CASSAKEGWEQFF
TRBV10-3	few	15	CATAPGQTNTGELFF
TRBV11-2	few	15	CASSYQTGSNTEAFF
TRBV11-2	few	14	CASSPASSSYEQYF
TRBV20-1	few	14	CSERSGRSYNEQFF
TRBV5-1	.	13	CASSLQGGYEQYF
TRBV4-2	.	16	CASSQDPGGGGETQYF
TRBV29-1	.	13	CSVIQGRNTEAFF